The clone carrying this T cell receptor beta chain was picked up a small number of times. What it binds is not known. TCRdb reanalysed the RT-PCR reads using MiXCR and keeps one entry per CDR3 protein. The profile shows a few hundred thousand distinct CDR3 sequences, just over 20% of them singletons. This entry belongs to a study of response to subunit inactivated influenza vaccine. Study results and limitations: Authors proposed each seasonal influenza vaccination draws in few new T cells.

The CDR3 extends over 16 amino acids. V was shortened by 1 base and J by 8 bases, with 17 bases between the two germline ends. Germline-derived CDR1 and CDR2 are SGHVS and FQNEAQ. The sample consisted of PBMCs from blood, taken about 20 months after vaccination. The TCR originated in a man in his fifties or sixties who received an inactivated influenza vaccine. The chain has TRBV7-8 and TRBJ1-4, with D uncertain. The CDR3 is CASSLDRLLGGEKLFF. DNA for the CDR3: TGTGCCAGCAGCTTAGACAGATTGCTCGGTGGAGAAAAACTGTTTTTT.